The 10 T cell receptor beta chains below come from one sample, sequenced in a study of cytomegalovirus exposure and HLA in healthy donors. The PCR was carried out with 60 Vbeta primers and 13 Jbeta primers. Method: immunoSEQ multiplex PCR; TCRdb's copy keeps in-frame clones and lacks some. The data show around 150,000 clones, with 55% to 75% seen just once and around 7.1% held by the top ten. Sequences were obtained from PBMCs. These receptors originate from a woman aged 60-75 years in good health and CMV-seropositive.

The chain uses TRBV5-1 and TRBJ2-5; D possibly corresponds to TRBD2 (5 bases). Trimming took 0 bases from V and 5 from J, leaving 20 bases between them. The CDR3 runs to 17 residues. The germline V gene encodes CDR1 SGHRS and CDR2 YFSETQ. The CDR3 here is CASSLDHASEGRETQYF. The CDR3 DNA reads TGCGCCAGCAGCTTGGACCATGCTTCCGAGGGCCGGGAGACCCAGTACTTC.

J is TRBJ2-1 and V is TRBV9; TRBD2 agrees at 14 bases. The germline V gene has CDR1 SGDLS and CDR2 YYNGEE. The length of the CDR3 is 16 residues. Trimming at V came to 4 bases and at J to 4 bases, leaving 4 bases not matched to a gene. The CDR3 coding sequence is TGTGCCAGCAGCTTAAGGACTAGCGGGAGGTACAATGAGCAGTTCTTC. Protein product: CASSLRTSGRYNEQFF.

The chain employs TRBV7-9 and TRBJ2-2, with D maybe TRBD1 (6 bases). Trimming took off 1 base at V and 5 bases at J, with 11 bases between the two ends. Germline CDR1 SEHNR, CDR2 FQNEAQ (reference sequence). The CDR3 extends over 15 amino acids. The CDR3 DNA sequence: TGTGCCAGCAGCTTAGTGGGGGCTGGGACCGGGGAGCTGTTTTTT. Protein: CASSLVGAGTGELFF.

The chain links TRBV5-1 to TRBJ1-6; possibly TRBD1 for D (6 bases). The CDR3 spans 16 residues. Looked up from germline, CDR1 is SGHRS and CDR2 is YFSETQ. V was cut by 4 bases and J by 3 bases, with 14 bases left in between. Written as DNA, the CDR3 is TGCGCCAGCAGCCTGGGGGGCGTCCTCTATAATTCACCCCTCCACTTT. Translated, it gives CASSLGGVLYNSPLHF.

The CDR3 reads CASSTPGQSNEKLFF. The CDR3 bases are TGTGCCAGCAGCACGCCGGGACAGAGTAATGAAAAACTGTTTTTT. The chain employs TRBV5-5 and TRBJ1-4; 7 bases match TRBD1. J gave up 4 bases and V 4 bases, and 7 bases lay outside the gene matches. CDR3 size: 15 residues. Germline CDR1 and CDR2: SGHKS and YYEKEE (reference sequence).

This clone is a singleton in its sample. CDR3 bases: TGCGCCAGCAGCCAAGATGGGGGACTAGCGGGAGGGACAGATACGCAGTATTTT. Residues: CASSQDGGLAGGTDTQYF. The chain couples TRBV4-3 to TRBJ2-3; 16 bases are shared with TRBD2. The trim removed 0 bases at V and 3 bases at J, leaving 3 bases unmatched. The CDR3 consists of 18 residues. CDR1 and CDR2 (germline): LGHNA, YSLEER.

This clone occurred a few times. The V call is TRBV7-2, the J call TRBJ2-5; TRBD1 might be the D (6 bases). Germline V lookup: CDR1 SGHTA, CDR2 FQGNSA. The CDR3 has 14 amino acids. V lost 6 bases to trimming and J lost 2 bases, with 13 bases between them. CDR3 sequence: CASSPDRTQETQYF. CDR3 DNA: TGTGCCAGCAGTCCCGACAGGACTCAAGAGACCCAGTACTTC.

This clone was counted only a few times. This rearrangement joins TRBV5-1 to TRBJ2-3, with a weak D call TRBD2 (5 bases). Per the germline V gene, CDR1 is SGHRS and CDR2 is YFSETQ. V lost 4 bases, J lost 2 bases, and 11 bases lay in between. The CDR3 contains 14 residues. The DNA for the CDR3 is TGCGCCAGCAGCGACGGAGCGGACACAGATACGCAGTATTTT. Amino acid sequence: CASSDGADTDTQYF.

This clone was counted between two and nine times. The chain carries TRBV7-8 and TRBJ2-6, with 9 bases aligning to TRBD2. This CDR3 is built from 17 residues. The germline V gene has CDR1 SGHVS and CDR2 FQNEAQ. V shed 5 bases, J shed 2 bases, and the junction held 7 bases outside the gene matches. The CDR3 nucleotides read TGTGCCAGCAGCCCAGGACTAGCGAAGGCTGGGGCCAACGTCCTGACTTTC. This sequence encodes CASSPGLAKAGANVLTF.

The chain carries TRBV4-1 and TRBJ1-1; maybe TRBD1 (6 bases). The length of the CDR3 is 15 residues. Trimming took off 1 base at V and 0 bases at J, with 9 bases between the two ends. Germline V lookup: CDR1 MGHRA, CDR2 YSYEKL. CDR3 in DNA: TGCGCCAGCAGCCAAGGACAGGATCTGAACACTGAAGCTTTCTTT. Protein sequence: CASSQGQDLNTEAFF.